The 7 T cell receptor beta chains presented below share a single source sample, sequenced in a study of cytotoxic CD8 clonotypes in ibrutinib-treated CLL. Sequencing used immunoSEQ multiplex PCR; TCRdb keeps in-frame clones, though not all of them. The sample has 75,000 to 80,000 clones, roughly 83% seen once. Sequencing used PBMCs, obtained after 24 months of ibrutinib treatment. Receptors were obtained from a human donor with chronic lymphocytic leukemia.

This chain links TRBV6-1 with TRBJ2-3, with TRBD2 identical over 13 bases. The CDR3 has 15 residues. CDR1 and CDR2 from the germline V gene are MNHNS and SASEGT. J gave up 6 bases and V 3 bases, and 3 bases lay outside the gene matches. CDR3 loop: CASSELTSGRDTQYF. In nucleotides, the CDR3 is TGTGCCAGCAGTGAGCTGACTAGCGGGAGGGATACGCAGTATTTT.

The chain is built from TRBV4-2 and TRBJ2-2; D gene unclear. The CDR3 totals 14 residues. Germline-derived CDR1 and CDR2 are LGHNA and YNFKEQ. V dropped 5 bases and J dropped 7 bases, with 14 bases sitting between them. The CDR3 loop is CASSFRRSGGELFF. CDR3 sequence (DNA): TGTGCCAGCAGCTTCCGACGTTCTGGCGGGGAGCTGTTTTTT.

This clone turned up a few times. The V gene is TRBV30, the J gene TRBJ2-1; TRBD1 might be the D (5 bases). Trimming pared 3 bases from V and 4 bases from J, leaving 13 bases between. Germline V lookup: CDR1 GTSNPN, CDR2 SVGIG (reference sequence). The CDR3 contains 14 residues. CDR3 DNA sequence: TGTGCCTGGAGGTCTGACAGACAGTACAATGAGCAGTTCTTC. This translates into CAWRSDRQYNEQFF.

The chain combines TRBV4-2 with TRBJ2-5; 7 bases align to TRBD1. Germline lookup yields CDR1 LGHNA and CDR2 YNFKEQ. V trimming: 1 base; J trimming: 3 bases; junction bases outside the gene matches: 2. CDR3 size: 14 residues. The CDR3 DNA reads TGTGCCAGCAGCCAAGGTGGGACAGAAGAGACCCAGTACTTC. Protein: CASSQGGTEETQYF.

The chain links TRBV7-6 to TRBJ1-2, with D unclear. CDR1 and CDR2 (germline): SGHVS, FNYEAQ. There are 14 residues in the CDR3. Trimming stripped 1 base from V and 1 base from J, with 7 bases between. The CDR3 nucleotides are TGTGCCAGCAGCTTAGGGCCAGATAACTATGGCTACACCTTC. This encodes CASSLGPDNYGYTF.

J is TRBJ2-5 and V is TRBV7-9; D is perhaps TRBD1 (6 bases). The CDR3 length is 13 residues. CDR1 is SEHNR, CDR2 FQNEAQ, per germline (reference sequence). The V gene lost 3 bases and the J gene lost 4 bases, with 9 bases spanning the gap. In DNA, the CDR3 is TGTGCCAGCAGCTTGGACAGTTTAGAGACCCAGTACTTC. Its protein is CASSLDSLETQYF.

V usage is TRBV11-2 and J usage is TRBJ1-3, with D unresolved. V was pared by 0 bases and J by 0 bases, with 3 bases between. Germline V CDR1 and CDR2: SGHAT, FQNNGV. This CDR3 region has 14 residues. CDR3: CASSLDPSGNTIYF. For the CDR3, the DNA is TGTGCCAGCAGCTTAGATCCCTCTGGAAACACCATATATTTT.